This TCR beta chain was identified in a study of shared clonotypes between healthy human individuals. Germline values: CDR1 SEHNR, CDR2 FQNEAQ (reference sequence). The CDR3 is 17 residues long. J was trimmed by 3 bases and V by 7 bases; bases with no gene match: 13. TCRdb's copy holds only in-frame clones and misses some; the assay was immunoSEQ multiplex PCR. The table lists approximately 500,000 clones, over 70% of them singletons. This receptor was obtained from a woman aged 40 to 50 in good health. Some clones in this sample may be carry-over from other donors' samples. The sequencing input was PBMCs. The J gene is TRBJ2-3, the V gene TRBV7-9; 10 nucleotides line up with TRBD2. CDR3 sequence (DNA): TGTGCCAGCAACCCGGAGGGGTCTAGCGGGAGTACAGATACGCAGTATTTT. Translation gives CASNPEGSSGSTDTQYF.